A single sample gave rise to the 22 T cell receptor beta chains below, sequenced in a study of regulatory T cells in long-lasting Graves disease (dated by TCRdb to the early 2020s). According to the study, the label for this sample's time point signals: persistent/refractory GD, antithyroid drugs over 5 years with positive TRAb. For both TCR sequencing and RNA sequencing, RNA was extracted from PBMCs in TRIzol. Library preparation was by multiplex PCR. Sequencing instrument: Illumina HiSeq 4000. iRepertoire HTBI primers and Arm-PCR amplification of CDR3 regions were used to construct TCR beta libraries. TCRdb reran the public reads through fastp at Q25 and MiXCR, keeping productive beta chains. All rows with the same CDR3 protein become a single entry with the most common DNA and genes. In this sample the table shows a few hundred thousand distinct CDR3 sequences, about a quarter of which occur a single time. The ten largest clones represent roughly 28% of the sample.

The sample here was peripheral blood mononuclear cells (PBMCs), taken when the disease was refractory, from a patient treated with antithyroid drugs. The receptors were gathered from a female donor with Graves disease.

The CDR3, as DNA: TGTGCCAGCAGCCGGGGAGGGACAGGAGGCTACGAGCAGTACTTC. It specifies CASSRGGTGGYEQYF. The chain carries TRBV7-3 and TRBJ2-7; maybe TRBD1 (8 bases). Germline V gene data show CDR1 as SGHTA and CDR2 as FQGTGA. The CDR3 consists of 15 residues. The V end was cut by 5 bases, the J end by 3 bases, with 17 bases between. Supplemented by reference TRBV7-3 and TRBJ2-7, the full variable domain reads GAGVSQTPSNKVTEKGKYVELRCDPISGHTALYWYRQSLGQGPEFLIYFQGTGAADDSGLPNDRFFAVRPEGSVSTLKIQRTERGDSAVYLCASSRGGTGGYEQYFGPGTRLTVT.

In this sample, this clonotype turned up a few times. The V and J genes are TRBV24-1 and TRBJ2-7; D possibly corresponds to TRBD1 (6 bases). Germline V lookup: CDR1 KGHDR, CDR2 SFDVKD. V lost 7 bases, J lost 2 bases, and 8 bases lay in between. The CDR3 totals 12 residues. CDR3 in DNA: TGTGCCACCAGCGGACAGACCTACGAGCAGTACTTC. Protein sequence: CATSGQTYEQYF.

V gene TRBV12-3 or TRBV12-4 combines with J gene TRBJ2-2, with 7 bases fitting TRBD1. The CDR3 is 21 amino acids. J lost 7 bases, V lost 4 bases, and 27 bases had no gene match. The CDR3 region is CASSSQMGDSLFRVGGGELFF. CDR3 bases: TGTGCCAGCAGTTCACAAATGGGGGACAGCCTTTTTCGCGTCGGTGGCGGGGAGCTGTTTTTT.

Concerning this clonotype: One junction end disagrees with the germline gene, perhaps due to a read error. The CDR3 DNA reads TGTGCCAACAGTAACCCCACGGGACTTTTCACCGGGGAGCTGTTTTTT. Its protein product is CANSNPTGLFTGELFF. The rearrangement joins TRBV27 to TRBJ2-2, with a weak D call TRBD2 (6 bases). Germline loops: CDR1 MNHEY, CDR2 SMNVEV (reference sequence). CDR3 size: 16 residues.

The sample holds a few counts of this clonotype. CDR3 region: CAISRTGKNTGELFF. The CDR3 DNA reads TGTGCCATCAGTCGGACAGGAAAGAACACCGGGGAGCTGTTTTTT. The gene calls are TRBV10-3 and TRBJ2-2; 7 bases are a match to TRBD1. V lost 5 bases and J lost 1; bases outside the gene matches: 4. Germline CDR1 reads ENHRY; CDR2 reads SYGVKD. This CDR3 comprises 15 residues.

This clonotype has more than one count but fewer than ten. This chain connects TRBV7-9 to TRBJ2-5; 9 nucleotides agree with TRBD1. Germline CDR1 SEHNR, CDR2 FQNEAQ (reference sequence). V lost 8 bases and J lost 4; bases outside the gene matches: 2. The CDR3 is made up of 12 amino acids. Here the CDR3 DNA reads TGTGCCAGCGACAGGGGGTCAGAGACCCAGTACTTC. This sequence encodes CASDRGSETQYF. Drawing the rest from reference TRBV7-9 and TRBJ2-5, the complete variable domain is DTGVSQNPRHKITKRGQNVTFRCDPISEHNRLYWYRQTLGQGPEFLTYFQNEAQLEKSRLLSDRFSAERPKGSFSTLEIQRTEQGDSAMYLCASDRGSETQYFGPGTRLLVL.

There are many counts of this clonotype. The chain has TRBV6-5 and TRBJ1-1; D uncertain. Germline V gives CDR1 MNHEY, CDR2 SVGAGI. The CDR3 spans 13 residues. V was pared by 0 bases and J by 1 base, with 3 bases between. The DNA of the CDR3 is TGTGCCAGCAGTTACTCGGAGAACACTGAAGCTTTCTTT. Translated: CASSYSENTEAFF.

There are a few counts of this clonotype. V usage is TRBV7-8 and J usage is TRBJ2-5; 9 nucleotides agree with TRBD2. Germline CDR1 and CDR2: SGHVS and FQNEAQ. This CDR3 has 14 amino acids. Trimming removed 4 bases from V and 3 bases from J; junction bases left unmatched: 3. The CDR3 bases are TGTGCCAGCAGCTCGACTAGCGGCAAAGAGACCCAGTACTTC. This encodes CASSSTSGKETQYF.

V and J are TRBV7-2 and TRBJ2-7, with D perhaps TRBD1 or TRBD2 (6 bases each). This CDR3 has 14 amino acids. Germline CDR1 is SGHTA and CDR2 is FQGNSA. V was cut by 1 base and J by 8 bases, with 15 bases left in between. In nucleotides, the CDR3 is TGTGCCAGCAGCTTAGACGGGGCTGGGGGGCAGCAGTACTTC. It codes for CASSLDGAGGQQYF.

This clonotype has just a few counts. V gene TRBV11-2 combines with J gene TRBJ1-1, with 9 positions matching TRBD1. V lost 5 bases, J lost 1 base, and 5 bases stayed unmatched. The CDR3 totals 15 residues. Per germline, CDR1 SGHAT and CDR2 FQNNGV. This CDR3 is CASSPRQGGNTEAFF. The CDR3 DNA is TGTGCCAGCAGCCCAAGACAGGGGGGGAACACTGAAGCTTTCTTT. The full variable domain, in which reference TRBV11-2 and TRBJ1-1 provide the parts outside the CDR3, is EAGVAQSPRYKIIEKRQSVAFWCNPISGHATLYWYQQILGQGPKLLIQFQNNGVVDDSQLPKDRFSAERLKGVDSTLKIQPAKLEDSAVYLCASSPRQGGNTEAFFGQGTRLTVV.

The chain joins TRBV7-2 to TRBJ2-3, with no clear D. Germline V CDR1 and CDR2: SGHTA, FQGNSA. The germline V and J ends were trimmed by 3 bases and 2 bases, with 12 bases remaining between them. The CDR3 sequence is 15 residues long. The CDR3 here is CASSLLQTHTDTQYF. The DNA of the CDR3 is TGTGCCAGCAGCTTGTTACAGACCCACACAGATACGCAGTATTTT.

Many counts were recorded for this clonotype. V usage is TRBV7-3 and J usage is TRBJ2-5; D is perhaps TRBD2 (7 bases). V was cut by 5 bases and J by 7 bases, with 14 bases left in between. The CDR3 has 13 amino acids. Per the germline V gene, CDR1 is SGHTA and CDR2 is FQGTGA. CDR3 coding DNA: TGTGCCAGCAGCCCAGGACTAGGGGGGACCCAGTACTTC. This gives the protein CASSPGLGGTQYF.

This chain joins TRBV7-2 and TRBJ2-2; 8 nucleotides agree with TRBD2. Germline V gene lookup returns CDR1 SGHTA and CDR2 FQGNSA. J was trimmed by 5 bases and V by 4 bases; bases with no gene match: 6. The CDR3 is made up of 15 amino acids. The CDR3 DNA reads as TGTGCCAGCAGCTCCTCGACGGGAGGGACCGGGGAGCTGTTTTTT. Encoded protein: CASSSSTGGTGELFF.

The chain joins TRBV20-1 to TRBJ2-5; D possibly matches TRBD1 or TRBD2 (5 bases each). Germline loops: CDR1 DFQATT, CDR2 SNEGSKA (reference sequence). This CDR3 is 15 amino acids long. CDR3: CRAPNRDVKQETQYF. For the CDR3, the DNA is TGCAGAGCTCCTAACCGGGACGTAAAACAAGAGACCCAGTACTTC.

This clonotype was seen only a few times. This chain links TRBV28 with TRBJ2-2; no clear D. The CDR3 sequence is 11 residues long. V gave up 5 bases and J gave up 6 bases, with 4 bases separating them. Germline CDR1 MDHEN, CDR2 SYDVKM. CDR3 amino acids: CASSNPGELFF. The CDR3 nucleotides are TGTGCCAGCAGTAATCCCGGGGAGCTGTTTTTT. Using reference TRBV28 and TRBJ2-2 for the parts outside the CDR3, the full variable domain is DVKVTQSSRYLVKRTGEKVFLECVQDMDHENMFWYRQDPGLGLRLIYFSYDVKMKEKGDIPEGYSVSREKKERFSLILESASTNQTSMYLCASSNPGELFFGEGSRLTVL.

This clonotype occurred many times. The chain carries TRBV28 and TRBJ1-2; 8 nucleotides agree with TRBD1. The CDR3 sequence is 14 residues long. The V gene end was trimmed by 8 bases and the J gene end by 5 bases; junction bases not matched to a gene: 10. The V gene's germline CDR1 is MDHEN and CDR2 SYDVKM. CDR3 region: CASCSQGAGYGYTF. The CDR3 DNA follows: TGTGCCAGCTGTTCCCAGGGGGCGGGGTATGGCTACACCTTC.

This clonotype appeared a single time. V gene TRBV27 combines with J gene TRBJ2-3; D call uncertain. Germline V gene lookup returns CDR1 MNHEY and CDR2 SMNVEV (reference sequence). Between the trimmed V and J ends, which lost 3 bases and 0 bases, there was a span of 13 bases. The CDR3 spans 16 residues. CDR3 residues: CASSFGSPSSTDTQYF. The CDR3 bases are TGTGCCAGCAGTTTCGGCAGCCCCTCTAGCACAGATACGCAGTATTTT.

The chain has TRBV20-1 and TRBJ1-5; 8 bases map to TRBD1. The CDR3 is 22 amino acids. V lost 4 bases, J lost 5 bases, and 31 bases stayed unmatched. CDR1 is DFQATT, CDR2 SNEGSKA, per germline (reference sequence). The DNA of the CDR3 is TGCAGTGCTAAGATGTCGCTAGACAACAAACGACGCGGACAGGGCGAATATCAGCCCCAGCATTTT. Translation: CSAKMSLDNKRRGQGEYQPQHF.

The chain uses TRBV3-1 and TRBJ2-7; 7 nucleotides align to TRBD2. After removal of 0 bases from V and 3 bases from J, the junction contained 5 bases not matched to a gene. Germline assignment: CDR1 LGHDT and CDR2 YNNKEL (reference sequence). CDR3 length: 15 residues. CDR3 sequence: CASSQDWAGDYEQYF. The CDR3 bases are TGTGCCAGCAGCCAAGATTGGGCGGGAGACTACGAGCAGTACTTC.

This clonotype was detected only a few times. V and J are TRBV2 and TRBJ2-2; maybe TRBD2 (6 bases). CDR3 length: 15 residues. Trimming left V 6 bases short and J 6 bases short, with 17 bases between. The germline CDR1 and CDR2 sequences are SNHLY and FYNNEI. The CDR3 sequence is CASSPISGSPGELFF. CDR3 bases: TGTGCCAGCAGCCCCATTTCCGGGAGCCCCGGGGAGCTGTTTTTT.

This clonotype was found once. This could be a read error, since a much larger clone is one nucleotide away. The rearrangement joins TRBV20-1 to TRBJ2-7; TRBD2 might be the D (6 bases). There are 15 residues in the CDR3. CDR1 and CDR2 from the germline V gene are DFQATT and SNEGSKA (reference sequence). V lost 5 bases and J lost 2, with 19 bases in between. The CDR3, as DNA: TGCAGTGCTGGAGGTCACGGGAGAGCGCCCTACGAGCAGTACTTC. Its translation is CSAGGHGRAPYEQYF.

V gene TRBV5-1 combines with J gene TRBJ2-4; 11 bases align to TRBD2. The V gene's germline CDR1 is SGHRS and CDR2 YFSETQ. CDR3 length: 16 amino acids. With 4 bases clipped from V and 1 base from J, the junction kept 4 bases outside the gene matches. CDR3 DNA sequence: TGCGCCAGCAGCCGAACTAGCGGGAGTGCCAAAAACATTCAGTACTTC. It yields the protein CASSRTSGSAKNIQYF.